A few counts support the clone carrying this T cell receptor beta chain. Its antigen is as yet unknown. One junction end disagrees with the germline gene, perhaps due to a read error. TCRdb re-called the 5' RACE reads with MiXCR, one entry per CDR3 protein. The sample lists about 430,000 distinct CDR3 sequences, 20% to 25% occurring once. The data were obtained in a study of T-cell memory formation after mild COVID-19. General observations from the study: Day 15 to 85 contractors were CD4/CD8 balanced; later expanders leaned CD4+. CD8+ contracting clones occupied EMRA, while CD4+ ones occupied mainly CM and EM.

Germline V gene data show CDR1 as SGHTA and CDR2 as FQGNSA. The CDR3 is 13 amino acids. The material sequenced was PBMCs or a T cell subset sorted from them (not recorded which). This clonotype originated in an adult woman who had mild COVID-19 (a few samples of this study predate the infection). Cell type and time point are not known. V is TRBV7-2 and J is TRBJ2-2; D not resolved. As DNA, the CDR3 is TGTGCCAGCAGCTTACAGAACCCCGGGGAGCTGTTTTTT. Its protein is CASSLQNPGELFF. The whole variable domain, filled in from reference TRBV7-2 and TRBJ2-2, reads GAGVSQSPSNKVTEKGKDVELRCDPISGHTALYWYRQSLGQGLEFLIYFQGNSAPDKSGLPSDRFSAERTGGSVSTLTIQRTQQEDSAVYLCASSLQNPGELFFGEGSRLTVL.